What follows is one TCR beta chain and its context. This clone's antigen is unknown. Qualities for individual bases were not recorded, and no much larger clone is one base off. This sample was taken from a study of blood T cell repertoires in COVID-19 (dated by TCRdb to about 2020). Notes on the research overall: Collaborator samples came from the United States, Italy and Spain and covered acute and convalescent phases of COVID-19. The prospective study material was composed of cDNA or gDNA derived from T cells, B-cell-depleted T cells, or PBMCs. Subjects who had been exposed to COVID-19, were actively infected with it, or had recovered from it provided the deeply sampled blood TCRbeta repertoires that made up the dataset. A freely available public database, intended as a resource for researchers studying the immune response to SARS-CoV-2, is where the repertoires were released. Samples were obtained from the ongoing ImmuneRACE study (first 160 participants) and from 1,000 to 1,500 subjects provided by 6 global collaborators. The sample metadata nearly always contained a de-identified subject ID, COVID-19 status, age in years and sex. HLA class I and class II types, where available, came from metadata supplied by the sample provider rather than from assay-based typing. What the study reported, not specific to this receptor: The amount of clinical and demographic metadata varied by source and participant and was provided uncurated.

The immunoSEQ Assay, a bias-controlled multiplex PCR, was used to amplify TCRbeta CDR3 regions from genomic DNA. Turning to the authors' computational methods: Nucleated cell counts per sample were estimated from amplification of reference gene primers within the assay. To quantify the absolute abundance of each unique TCRbeta CDR3 rearrangement, sequence reads were collapsed and filtered. For each sample, productive Simpson clonality was calculated as the square root of Simpson's diversity index over productive rearrangements. TCRdb carries this immuneACCESS record with in-frame sequences only. Its versions omit some clonotypes, under half of them owing to an unresolved V gene in the studies checked, with the rest unexplained. The V and J calls and the clone size are those of that table, but D and trimming were determined from the DNA. The sample table contains over 70,000 clones; only one count was recorded for about three quarters of them. Of the sample, 7% is held by the ten largest clones.

Each collaborating institution followed its own protocols to collect whole blood in K2EDTA tubes. Collaborator samples were shipped for TCRbeta analysis as frozen whole blood, isolated PBMCs, or DNA extracted from either sample type. The germline V gene supplies CDR1 MNHEY and CDR2 SVGAGI. Deletion took 7 bases off V and 3 bases off J, with a span of 13 bases between the germline ends. Including the terminal cysteine and phenylalanine, the CDR3 comprises 13 residues. Only the CDR3 DNA stays, 39 bases, in frame from base 1. Material: peripheral blood. The clonotype comes from a man in his 70s with acute or convalescent COVID-19. The sequence is built from TRBV6-5 and TRBJ2-7, and perhaps TRBD1 as D gene, on 6 matching bases. The nucleotide sequence reads as follows: TGTGCCAGCAAGTGGACAGCCAACTACGAGCAGTACTTC. It specifies CASKWTANYEQYF.